This T cell receptor (beta chain) was profiled in a study of T cells after yellow fever vaccination. At the level of the study: The authors prepared low-cell-number fractions using SMART-Seq v4 Ultra Low Input.

Comments on this clonotype: No antigen is known for it.

TCRdb reprocessed the 5' RACE reads with MiXCR, giving one entry per CDR3 protein. The sample has a few hundred thousand distinct CDR3 sequences, about 7.1% seen once. Study conclusions and caveats: Contaminants from the bulk population, in the form of abundant clonotypes, could be found in FACS-sorted repertoires. A minor fraction of clonotypes spanned both CD4 and CD8 compartments.

Looked up from germline, CDR1 is LGHDT and CDR2 is YNNKEL (reference sequence). V shed 6 bases, J shed 9 bases, and the junction held 3 bases outside the gene matches. There are 14 residues in the CDR3. The TCR was taken from a man under 40 who received the YFV17D yellow fever vaccine. The V gene is TRBV3-1, the J gene TRBJ2-1; 15 positions agree with TRBD2. The source material was CD4+ T cells sorted from PBMCs, sampled 15 days after the yellow fever booster vaccination. The CDR3 nucleotides are TGTGCCAGCAGAGGGACTAGCGGGAGGCTTGAGCAGTTCTTC. The encoded protein is CASRGTSGRLEQFF.